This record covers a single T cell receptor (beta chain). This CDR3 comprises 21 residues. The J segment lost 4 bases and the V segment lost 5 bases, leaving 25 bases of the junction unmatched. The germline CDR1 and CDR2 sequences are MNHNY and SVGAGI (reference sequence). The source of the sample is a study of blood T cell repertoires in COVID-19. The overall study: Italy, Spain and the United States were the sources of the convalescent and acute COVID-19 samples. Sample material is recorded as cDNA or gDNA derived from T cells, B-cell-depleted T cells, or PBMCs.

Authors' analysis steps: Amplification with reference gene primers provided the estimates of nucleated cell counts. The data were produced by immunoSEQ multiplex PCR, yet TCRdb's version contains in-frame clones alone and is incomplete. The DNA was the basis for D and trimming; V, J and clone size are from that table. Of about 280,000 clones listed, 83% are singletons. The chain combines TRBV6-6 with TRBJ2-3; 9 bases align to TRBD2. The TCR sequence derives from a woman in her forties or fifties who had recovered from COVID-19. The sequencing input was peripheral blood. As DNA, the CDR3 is TGTGCCAGCAGTCCGCCCCCCGGACAGGAAAGCGGGGGGAGAGAGGCAGATACGCAGTATTTT. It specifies CASSPPPGQESGGREADTQYF.